This T cell receptor beta chain was profiled in a study of blood T cell repertoires in COVID-19. Study context: Samples of COVID-19 (acute and convalescent) were obtained from the United States, Italy and Spain. T cells, B-cell-depleted T cells, or PBMCs supplied cDNA or gDNA.

The V end lost 2 bases, the J end lost 2 bases, and 10 bases lay between the germline ends. The germline V gene encodes CDR1 SQVTM and CDR2 ANQGSEA. The CDR3 is 13 amino acids. As processed by the authors: Amplification of reference gene primers was used by the study to estimate nucleated cell counts. The table came from immunoSEQ multiplex PCR; TCRdb's copy has only in-frame clones and leaves some out. V and J calls and clone size are as listed in that table; D and trimming were resolved from the DNA. In the table there are some 260,000 clones, roughly 82% of which are singletons. Sequenced sample: peripheral blood. The V and J genes are TRBV29-1 and TRBJ2-7, with D maybe TRBD1 (5 bases). This receptor was identified in a woman at least 80 years old with active or convalescent COVID-19. The CDR3 DNA reads TGCAGCGTTGAACAGGGTGGGACCTACGAGCAGTACTTC. Protein sequence: CSVEQGGTYEQYF.